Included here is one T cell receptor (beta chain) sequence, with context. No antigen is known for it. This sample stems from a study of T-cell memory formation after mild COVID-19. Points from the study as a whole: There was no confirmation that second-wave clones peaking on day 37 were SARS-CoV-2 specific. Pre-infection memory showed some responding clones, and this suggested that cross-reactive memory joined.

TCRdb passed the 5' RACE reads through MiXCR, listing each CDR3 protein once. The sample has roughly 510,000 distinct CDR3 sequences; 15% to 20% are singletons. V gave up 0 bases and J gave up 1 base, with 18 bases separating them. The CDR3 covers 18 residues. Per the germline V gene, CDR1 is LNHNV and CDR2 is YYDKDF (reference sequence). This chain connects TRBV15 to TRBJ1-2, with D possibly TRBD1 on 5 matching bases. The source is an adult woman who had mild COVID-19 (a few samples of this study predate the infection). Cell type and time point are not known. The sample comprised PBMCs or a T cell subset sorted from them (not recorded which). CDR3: CATSRDDAGYLFNYGYTF. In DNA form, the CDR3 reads TGTGCCACCAGCAGAGATGATGCAGGGTACCTGTTTAACTATGGCTACACCTTC.